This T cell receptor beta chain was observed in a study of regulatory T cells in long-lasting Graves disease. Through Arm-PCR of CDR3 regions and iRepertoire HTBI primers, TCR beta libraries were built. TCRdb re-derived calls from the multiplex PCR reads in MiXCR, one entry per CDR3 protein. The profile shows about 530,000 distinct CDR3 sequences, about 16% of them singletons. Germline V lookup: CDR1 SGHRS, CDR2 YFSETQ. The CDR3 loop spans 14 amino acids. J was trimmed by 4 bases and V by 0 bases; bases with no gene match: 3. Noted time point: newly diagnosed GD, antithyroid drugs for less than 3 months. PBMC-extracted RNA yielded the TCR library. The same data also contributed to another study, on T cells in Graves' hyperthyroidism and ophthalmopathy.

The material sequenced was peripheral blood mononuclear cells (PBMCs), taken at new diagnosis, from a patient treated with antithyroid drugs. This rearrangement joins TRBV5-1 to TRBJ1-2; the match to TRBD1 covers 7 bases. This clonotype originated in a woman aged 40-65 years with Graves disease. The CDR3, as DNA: TGCGCCAGCAGCTTGGGTGGGACAGTCTATGGCTACACCTTC. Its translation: CASSLGGTVYGYTF. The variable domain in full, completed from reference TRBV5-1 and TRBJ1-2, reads KAGVTQTPRYLIKTRGQQVTLSCSPISGHRSVSWYQQTPGQGLQFLFEYFSETQRNKGNFPGRFSGRQFSNSRSEMNVSTLELGDSALYLCASSLGGTVYGYTFGSGTRLTVV.